This TCR beta chain was documented in a study of cytomegalovirus exposure and HLA in healthy donors. General study findings and limits: Subsequent analysis revealed that first-cohort TCR clusters tended to co-occur in the 130 or so validation repertoires.

It was the approximately 110-subject validation cohort, separate from the roughly 700-subject first cohort, to which the donors belonged. The protocol was immunoSEQ multiplex PCR, while the TCRdb copy is restricted to in-frame clones and leaves out a portion. The sample holds 150,000 to 200,000 clones, about three quarters seen once. As concerns this clone: The antigen is undetermined.

Germline lookup yields CDR1 MNHNS and CDR2 SASEGT. This CDR3 region has 15 residues. J was trimmed by 1 base and V by 5 bases; bases with no gene match: 8. Material for sequencing was PBMCs. V gene TRBV6-1 combines with J gene TRBJ2-7; 7 bases are shared with TRBD2. The origin of this receptor is a woman aged 25 to 39 in good health and CMV-seronegative. CDR3 residues: CASSPRRGGSYEQYF. DNA of the CDR3: TGTGCCAGCAGTCCACGGCGCGGGGGATCCTACGAGCAGTACTTC.